These T cell receptor beta chains were read from a single sample in a study of CD8+ T cells in alopecia areata. TCRdb's copy holds only in-frame clones and misses some; the assay was immunoSEQ multiplex PCR. The data show roughly 200,000 clones, about 63% seen once. The sample in question was CD4+ T cells sorted from blood, obtained at week 0. The receptors originated from a human donor with alopecia areata. Both conserved end residues are part of each CDR3. The order of the fields is D gene, V gene, CDR3 length, clone size, J gene, CDR3 protein, CDR3 DNA. D genes are given only for firm matches. Clone size, where shown, is once, few, many, or a class for clones that have expanded.

>-|TRBV4-3|14|-|TRBJ1-6
CASSQDGRETPLHF
TGCGCCAGCAGCCAAGATGGCAGGGAGACACCCCTCCACTTT
>TRBD1|TRBV6-1|15|few|TRBJ2-3
CASRIYRGLTDTQYF
TGTGCCAGCAGAATCTACAGGGGGTTGACAGATACGCAGTATTTT
>TRBD1|TRBV29-1|13|-|TRBJ2-7
CSVRTGGAYEQYF
TGCAGCGTTCGTACAGGGGGCGCATACGAGCAGTACTTC
>-|TRBV30|11|-|TRBJ1-2
CASGRSDGYTF
TGTGCGTCCGGCAGGTCGGACGGCTACACCTTC
>-|TRBV23-1|15|-|TRBJ1-5
CASSQSEPIRVPQHF
TGCGCCAGCAGTCAATCGGAGCCCATTAGGGTGCCCCAGCATTTT
>-|TRBV4-3|14|-|TRBJ1-1
CASSQDSQGGFPVF
TGCGCCAGCAGCCAAGATAGCCAGGGAGGATTCCCAGTATTT
>TRBD2|TRBV6-5|15|few|TRBJ2-3
CASSPSGGAGYTQYF
TGTGCCAGCAGTCCTAGCGGGGGGGCCGGATATACGCAGTATTTT
>TRBD1|TRBV29-1|13|-|TRBJ1-2
CSVAKTGGNGYTF
TGCAGCGTTGCAAAAACAGGGGGCAATGGCTACACCTTC
>-|TRBV6-5|14|-|TRBJ1-6
CATYPGGGGSPLHF
TGTGCCACCTACCCGGGGGGGGGAGGATCACCCCTCCACTTT
>-|TRBV2|12|-|TRBJ2-6
CASRSGANVLTF
TGTGCCAGTCGGTCCGGGGCCAACGTCCTGACTTTC